The following is a TCR beta chain sequence with its context. The record originates from a study of shared T cell receptors in the human thymus. Assay: immunoSEQ multiplex PCR; the TCRdb copy retains only in-frame clones and omits some. The profile covers hundreds of thousands of clones, with roughly 90% appearing a single time and approximately 0.011% taken by the ten largest. The germline gives CDR1 SGHTA, CDR2 FQGNSA. The V gene lost 7 bases and the J gene lost 2 bases, with 17 bases spanning the gap. The CDR3 sequence is 15 residues long. These same records also appear under a second study, on human thymus T cells. That source notes: Corrective heart surgery yielded the resections from which the thymus tissue came.

This rearrangement joins TRBV7-2 to TRBJ2-5; perhaps TRBD2 as D (6 bases). The clonotype originates from a boy less than two years old with a congenital heart defect. Material for sequencing was thymocytes. The CDR3 region has the DNA TGTGCCAGCACCCCTGGGGTGGAGGGGCAAGAGACCCAGTACTTC. Encoded protein: CASTPGVEGQETQYF.